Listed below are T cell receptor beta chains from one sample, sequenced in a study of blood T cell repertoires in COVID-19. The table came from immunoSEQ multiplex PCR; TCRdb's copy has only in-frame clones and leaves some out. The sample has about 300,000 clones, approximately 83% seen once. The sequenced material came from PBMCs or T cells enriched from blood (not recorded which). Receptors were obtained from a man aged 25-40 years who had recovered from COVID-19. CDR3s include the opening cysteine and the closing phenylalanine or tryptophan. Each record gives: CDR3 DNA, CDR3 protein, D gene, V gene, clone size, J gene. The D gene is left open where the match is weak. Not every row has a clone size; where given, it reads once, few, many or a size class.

CDR3 DNA: TGTGCCAGCAGCTTGGAAGGAAAACAGAAAATTAATTCACCCCTCCACTTT
CDR3 protein: CASSLEGKQKINSPLHF
D gene: .
V gene: TRBV7-9
clone size: .
J gene: TRBJ1-6

CDR3 DNA: TGTGCCAGTAGTGAAAACAGGGGGCTTGGCTACACCTTC
CDR3 protein: CASSENRGLGYTF
D gene: TRBD1
V gene: TRBV19
clone size: many
J gene: TRBJ1-2

CDR3 DNA: TGTGCCAGCAGAACGAGCGGGGGAGCTTACGAGCAGTACTTC
CDR3 protein: CASRTSGGAYEQYF
D gene: TRBD2
V gene: TRBV6-5
clone size: .
J gene: TRBJ2-7

CDR3 DNA: TGTGCCAGCAGCCGAGTCCCACAGGGGCTCGATGGCTACACCTTC
CDR3 protein: CASSRVPQGLDGYTF
D gene: TRBD1
V gene: TRBV5-6
clone size: .
J gene: TRBJ1-2

CDR3 DNA: TGTGCCAGCAGCTCGGACAGGGCTATCTCCTACGAGCAGTACTTC
CDR3 protein: CASSSDRAISYEQYF
D gene: TRBD1
V gene: TRBV7-2
clone size: .
J gene: TRBJ2-7

CDR3 DNA: TGTGCCAGCAGCTTGGCGAATGAGCAGTTCTTC
CDR3 protein: CASSLANEQFF
D gene: .
V gene: TRBV5-6
clone size: .
J gene: TRBJ2-1

CDR3 DNA: TGTGCCATCACCCGGACTAGCGGGACAGATACGCAGTATTTT
CDR3 protein: CAITRTSGTDTQYF
D gene: TRBD2
V gene: TRBV10-3
clone size: .
J gene: TRBJ2-3

CDR3 DNA: TGTGCCAGCAGCCATACAGGGAGCAATCAGCCCCAGCATTTT
CDR3 protein: CASSHTGSNQPQHF
D gene: .
V gene: TRBV7-2
clone size: .
J gene: TRBJ1-5

CDR3 DNA: TGTGCCAGCAGCGTAACATACTACAATGAGCAGTTCTTC
CDR3 protein: CASSVTYYNEQFF
D gene: .
V gene: TRBV9
clone size: .
J gene: TRBJ2-1

CDR3 DNA: TGTGCCAGCAGTCGGGACATACAAGAGACCCAGTACTTC
CDR3 protein: CASSRDIQETQYF
D gene: .
V gene: TRBV12-3/TRBV12-4
clone size: .
J gene: TRBJ2-5

CDR3 DNA: TGTGCCAGCAGCTTGGTTCGGTGGACTTATAGCAATCAGCCCCAGCATTTT
CDR3 protein: CASSLVRWTYSNQPQHF
D gene: .
V gene: TRBV5-8
clone size: .
J gene: TRBJ1-5

CDR3 DNA: TGTGCCAGCAGCCAATTCAGGGCGGCCGGGGAGCTGTTTTTT
CDR3 protein: CASSQFRAAGELFF
D gene: .
V gene: TRBV14
clone size: .
J gene: TRBJ2-2

CDR3 DNA: TGTGCCAGCTCACCGAGATTCGGGGAGAGCTCCTACAATGAGCAGTTCTTC
CDR3 protein: CASSPRFGESSYNEQFF
D gene: .
V gene: TRBV18
clone size: .
J gene: TRBJ2-1

CDR3 DNA: TGTGCCAGTAGTATGGATCCCACATTGACAGGGTTTGATCAGCCCCAGCATTTT
CDR3 protein: CASSMDPTLTGFDQPQHF
D gene: TRBD1
V gene: TRBV19
clone size: .
J gene: TRBJ1-5

CDR3 DNA: .
CDR3 protein: CASSISAPRDYGYTF
D gene: .
V gene: TRBV19
clone size: .
J gene: TRBJ1-2

CDR3 DNA: TGTGCCAGCTCACCCGCGACAGAGAACACTGAAGCTTTCTTT
CDR3 protein: CASSPATENTEAFF
D gene: .
V gene: TRBV18
clone size: .
J gene: TRBJ1-1

CDR3 DNA: TGTGCTAGTGGTTTGGTGTTCTTCGGCCTAGCGGGGGCAGATACGCAGTATTTT
CDR3 protein: CASGLVFFGLAGADTQYF
D gene: TRBD2
V gene: TRBV12-5
clone size: .
J gene: TRBJ2-3

CDR3 DNA: TGTGCCAGCAGCTTAGCAACTCAAGAGACCCAGTACTTC
CDR3 protein: CASSLATQETQYF
D gene: .
V gene: TRBV11-2
clone size: few
J gene: TRBJ2-5

CDR3 DNA: TGTGCCAGCAGAGAGAGTAGACCCGGGGGGCCCCAGCATTTT
CDR3 protein: CASRESRPGGPQHF
D gene: .
V gene: TRBV6-5
clone size: .
J gene: TRBJ1-5

CDR3 DNA: TGTGCCACCAGCAAAGAAACCGGGACAGGGGGTGAAAAACTGTTTTTT
CDR3 protein: CATSKETGTGGEKLFF
D gene: TRBD1
V gene: TRBV15
clone size: .
J gene: TRBJ1-4

CDR3 DNA: TGTGCCAGCAGCTCCCATAGCGGGTCTAGCACAGATACGCAGTATTTT
CDR3 protein: CASSSHSGSSTDTQYF
D gene: TRBD2
V gene: TRBV7-6
clone size: .
J gene: TRBJ2-3

CDR3 DNA: TGCGCCAGCAGTGAGGTGGGCCTGTGGGAGCAGTACTTC
CDR3 protein: CASSEVGLWEQYF
D gene: .
V gene: TRBV10-1
clone size: .
J gene: TRBJ2-7

CDR3 DNA: TGTGCCAGCAGCTCAGGGGGCTCCGTCGATACGCAGTATTTT
CDR3 protein: CASSSGGSVDTQYF
D gene: TRBD1
V gene: TRBV7-3
clone size: .
J gene: TRBJ2-3

CDR3 DNA: TGTGCCAGCAGCCGACCGTCAGGGAAGATCGCGGATCAGCCCCAGCATTTT
CDR3 protein: CASSRPSGKIADQPQHF
D gene: .
V gene: TRBV6-6
clone size: .
J gene: TRBJ1-5

CDR3 DNA: TGTGCCAGCAGCTTAAATCGAGGGGGCCATTCACCCCTCCACTTT
CDR3 protein: CASSLNRGGHSPLHF
D gene: TRBD1
V gene: TRBV7-9
clone size: once
J gene: TRBJ1-6

CDR3 DNA: TGTGCCAGCAGTCGTAACAGGGGAGGAACTGAAGCTTTCTTT
CDR3 protein: CASSRNRGGTEAFF
D gene: TRBD1
V gene: TRBV7-2
clone size: .
J gene: TRBJ1-1

CDR3 DNA: TGCAGCTCACGTCGTCCGGGACAGGGGGATGGCTACACCTTC
CDR3 protein: CSSRRPGQGDGYTF
D gene: TRBD1
V gene: TRBV29-1
clone size: .
J gene: TRBJ1-2

CDR3 DNA: TGCGCCAGCAGCTTCGAGGGGGCAATGAGGGGTGAAGCTTTCTTT
CDR3 protein: CASSFEGAMRGEAFF
D gene: TRBD1
V gene: TRBV5-1
clone size: .
J gene: TRBJ1-1

CDR3 DNA: TGTGCCAGCAGCCCCGAAGGAGGCGTAGGGGGCACCTATGGCTACACCTTC
CDR3 protein: CASSPEGGVGGTYGYTF
D gene: TRBD1
V gene: TRBV5-6
clone size: once
J gene: TRBJ1-2

CDR3 DNA: TGTGCCAGCAAACAGGGAGGGAGTTCACCCCTCCACTTT
CDR3 protein: CASKQGGSSPLHF
D gene: .
V gene: TRBV6-5
clone size: .
J gene: TRBJ1-6

CDR3 DNA: TGTGCCAGCTCATCTACCGGGACTAACTATGGCTACACCTTC
CDR3 protein: CASSSTGTNYGYTF
D gene: .
V gene: TRBV18
clone size: .
J gene: TRBJ1-2

CDR3 DNA: TGTGCCACCAGTGTGGATTCAGGGCCAAATGGCTACACCTTC
CDR3 protein: CATSVDSGPNGYTF
D gene: .
V gene: TRBV24-1
clone size: .
J gene: TRBJ1-2

CDR3 DNA: TGTGCTAGTGGTCCTCCTACAGGGAGGGACGATCAGCCCCAGCATTTT
CDR3 protein: CASGPPTGRDDQPQHF
D gene: .
V gene: TRBV12-5
clone size: many
J gene: TRBJ1-5

CDR3 DNA: TGTGCCAGCAGCTTAGGGGGCCTCTACGAGCAGTACTTC
CDR3 protein: CASSLGGLYEQYF
D gene: .
V gene: TRBV11-2
clone size: once
J gene: TRBJ2-7

CDR3 DNA: TGCGCCAGCAGCCAATGGGGACTAGCGGGGGCGGTTGGCGAGCAGTACTTC
CDR3 protein: CASSQWGLAGAVGEQYF
D gene: TRBD2
V gene: TRBV4-1
clone size: .
J gene: TRBJ2-7

CDR3 DNA: TGTGCCAGCAGTGACGGGCAGGGGGCCGATACGCAGTATTTT
CDR3 protein: CASSDGQGADTQYF
D gene: TRBD1
V gene: TRBV6-4
clone size: .
J gene: TRBJ2-3

CDR3 DNA: TGTGCCAGTAGTTTGGTCAGGGGGCTTGGGCAGCCCCAGCATTTT
CDR3 protein: CASSLVRGLGQPQHF
D gene: TRBD1
V gene: TRBV19
clone size: .
J gene: TRBJ1-5

CDR3 DNA: TGTGCCAGCAGCGCATACGAGGTCTTTTCCGGCAGTGAAGCTTTCTTT
CDR3 protein: CASSAYEVFSGSEAFF
D gene: .
V gene: TRBV9
clone size: .
J gene: TRBJ1-1

CDR3 DNA: TGTGCCAGCAGCTCGGGACAGGGGAATTCACCCCTCCACTTT
CDR3 protein: CASSSGQGNSPLHF
D gene: TRBD1
V gene: TRBV5-8
clone size: .
J gene: TRBJ1-6

CDR3 DNA: TGTGCCAGCAGTGAAATCGAGAGAAACACCATATATTTT
CDR3 protein: CASSEIERNTIYF
D gene: .
V gene: TRBV6-1
clone size: .
J gene: TRBJ1-3

CDR3 DNA: TGTGCCAGCAGCCACCGAGCCCTGACAGGGGCCCTTAATGAAAAACTGTTTTTT
CDR3 protein: CASSHRALTGALNEKLFF
D gene: TRBD1
V gene: TRBV3-1/TRBV3-2
clone size: .
J gene: TRBJ1-4

CDR3 DNA: TGTGCCAGCAGCTTGAGGCTAGCGGGGGGCCTCTCCTACAATGAGCAGTTCTTC
CDR3 protein: CASSLRLAGGLSYNEQFF
D gene: TRBD2
V gene: TRBV5-4
clone size: .
J gene: TRBJ2-1

CDR3 DNA: TGTGCCAGCTCACTTTATCTCCCGACAGAACCCTATGGCTACACCTTC
CDR3 protein: CASSLYLPTEPYGYTF
D gene: .
V gene: TRBV18
clone size: .
J gene: TRBJ1-2

CDR3 DNA: TGTGCCAGTAGAATACCCTTATTTACACAGGCGGGAGGAATCTACGAGCAGTACTTC
CDR3 protein: CASRIPLFTQAGGIYEQYF
D gene: TRBD2
V gene: TRBV19
clone size: .
J gene: TRBJ2-7

CDR3 DNA: TGTGCCGCCCGGGTCAGCGCAGGGGGCTCTGAAGCTTTCTTT
CDR3 protein: CAARVSAGGSEAFF
D gene: TRBD1
V gene: TRBV6-5
clone size: .
J gene: TRBJ1-1

CDR3 DNA: TGTGCCAGCAGCCGGGACAGGGGGTTCGGGCAGCCCCAGCATTTT
CDR3 protein: CASSRDRGFGQPQHF
D gene: TRBD1
V gene: TRBV3-1/TRBV3-2
clone size: .
J gene: TRBJ1-5

CDR3 DNA: TGTGCCAGCTCACCAGGGGGCGGCACCGGGGAGCTGTTTTTT
CDR3 protein: CASSPGGGTGELFF
D gene: .
V gene: TRBV18
clone size: .
J gene: TRBJ2-2

CDR3 DNA: TGTGCCATTGGAAGACAGTTAAACACTGAAGCTTTCTTT
CDR3 protein: CAIGRQLNTEAFF
D gene: .
V gene: TRBV7-8
clone size: .
J gene: TRBJ1-1

CDR3 DNA: TGTGCCAGCTTTTACGGTTCGAACACTGAAGCTTTCTTT
CDR3 protein: CASFYGSNTEAFF
D gene: .
V gene: TRBV2
clone size: few
J gene: TRBJ1-1

CDR3 DNA: TGTGCCAGCAGTTCAGGGGACCATGCAGATACGCAGTATTTT
CDR3 protein: CASSSGDHADTQYF
D gene: .
V gene: TRBV27
clone size: .
J gene: TRBJ2-3